The subject of this entry is one T cell receptor beta chain. Its specificity is not known. This record belongs to a study of T cell responses to AZD1222 COVID-19 vaccine. Produced via immunoSEQ multiplex PCR; TCRdb's table is partial and in-frame only. The sample contains 250,000 to 300,000 clones, almost 95% of which appear only once. The V gene's germline CDR1 is MNHEY and CDR2 SVGEGT. CDR3 length: 15 residues. Trimming removed 6 bases from V and 4 bases from J, with 18 bases in between. General observations from the study: It was only a handful of AZD1222 recipients who were seropositive at baseline. Unmutated variant regions are reportedly targeted by nearly half of spike-specific TCRs.

The TCR was taken from an adult who received the AZD1222 COVID-19 vaccine. Sequencing used peripheral blood, obtained 28 days after the second AZD1222 dose. This sequence joins TRBV6-2 or TRBV6-3 and TRBJ1-2, with a tentative D call TRBD1 (5 bases). The CDR3 protein is CASSPRVGEPYGYTF. CDR3 coding DNA: TGTGCCAGCAGCCCACGTGTGGGGGAACCCTATGGCTACACCTTC.